This TCR beta chain was documented in a study of shared clonotypes between healthy human individuals. V was shortened by 1 base and J by 8 bases, with 14 bases between the two germline ends. The CDR3 has 14 amino acids. Germline CDR1 is LGHNA and CDR2 is YNFKEQ. On this clone: Its antigen is as yet unknown.

Generated by immunoSEQ multiplex PCR, the TCRdb table keeps only in-frame clones and is missing some. The table records roughly 400,000 clones, 96% of them present only once. Whole-study findings and limits: A handful of donors held about 4.6% of naive CD4 clonotypes in common. Limited genetic and exposure-history diversity came from having few donors. Non-shared clonotypes were found to have lower generation probabilities than the clonotypes that were shared by all four of the sorted-subset donors.

Material for sequencing was memory CD8+ T cells sorted from blood. Subset given: CD45RO+ cells pooled with CCR7-negative TemRA cells. V and J are TRBV4-2 and TRBJ1-1; the D gene is possibly TRBD1 (5 bases). The TCR originated in a man younger than 40 in good health. The CDR3 is CASSQGKVAGEAFF. CDR3 in DNA: TGTGCCAGCAGCCAAGGGAAAGTTGCAGGGGAAGCTTTCTTT.